Below are 5 T cell receptor beta chains sequenced from a single sample in a study of metastatic and nonmetastatic thyroid tumors. From the PCR reads, TCRdb re-called clones with MiXCR. This sample has around 30,000 clones, with about a sixth found just once. The entire patient cohort was treatment-naive prior to thyroid surgery. The specimen sequenced was blood. These receptors came from a female donor with papillary thyroid cancer or a benign thyroid nodule (not recorded which). Some clones in this sample may be carry-over from other donors' samples.

This clone was observed at least ten times. The sample holds other DNA sequences that translate to the same CDR3. This chain uses TRBV29-1 with TRBJ1-1; weak D call: TRBD1 (6 bases). The V gene lost 7 bases and the J gene lost 1 base, with 13 bases spanning the gap. Looked up from germline, CDR1 is SQVTM and CDR2 is ANQGSEA. The CDR3 runs to 13 residues. Written as DNA, the CDR3 is TGCAGCGCCGTTGGGGACAAGAACACTGAAGCTTTCTTT. Translated: CSAVGDKNTEAFF.

V and J are TRBV6-1 and TRBJ2-5; TRBD1 matches 9 bases. CDR1 and CDR2 (germline): MNHNS, SASEGT. CDR3 length equals 15 residues. V gave up 8 bases and J gave up 1 base; unmatched junction bases: 8. The CDR3 here is CASGWDRVAQETQYF. In nucleotides, the CDR3 is TGTGCCAGCGGGTGGGACAGGGTTGCCCAAGAGACCCAGTACTTC.

This clone was seen at least ten times. The chain combines TRBV14 with TRBJ2-1, with TRBD2 matching over 9 bases. Germline values: CDR1 SGHDN, CDR2 FVKESK. V lost 3 bases to trimming and J lost 4 bases; unmatched junction nucleotides: 4. The CDR3 has 15 residues. In DNA form, the CDR3 reads TGTGCCAGCAGCCAGATTAGCGGGAGTTACAATGAGCAGTTCTTC. It translates to CASSQISGSYNEQFF.

In this sample, this clone turned up many times. The chain couples TRBV7-3 to TRBJ2-1; D may be TRBD2 (7 bases). The CDR3 extends over 15 amino acids. CDR1 SGHTA and CDR2 FQGTGA come from the germline V gene. The germline V and J ends were trimmed by 2 bases and 3 bases, with 11 bases remaining between them. The CDR3 protein is CASSLAGAIYNEQFF. DNA for the CDR3: TGTGCCAGCAGCTTAGCGGGGGCGATCTACAATGAGCAGTTCTTC.

This clone was recorded at least ten times. The chain employs TRBV6-5 and TRBJ2-7; tentatively, D is TRBD2 (7 bases). Per germline, CDR1 MNHEY and CDR2 SVGAGI. The CDR3 runs 15 residues. Trimming shortened V by 2 bases and J by 3 bases, and 14 bases separated the two germline ends. The CDR3 bases are TGTGCCAGCAGTTACGGGAGGGACACCAACTACGAGCAGTACTTC. Its protein product is CASSYGRDTNYEQYF.